The source of this T cell receptor (beta chain) is a study of blood T cell repertoires in COVID-19. The wider study: Samples taken during acute and convalescent COVID-19 were collected in the United States, Italy and Spain. PBMCs, B-cell-depleted T cells, or T cells provided the cDNA or gDNA that made up the material.

Authors' processing steps: Scientists estimated how many nucleated cells there were by amplifying reference gene primers. The repertoire was sequenced with immunoSEQ multiplex PCR; TCRdb's copy has only in-frame clones and lacks some. Clonal size and the V and J genes are those of that table, whereas D and trimming came from the DNA. The sample shows roughly 120,000 clones, around four fifths of them seen only once. Sequencing input: peripheral blood. The sequence came from a woman aged 55-70 years with acute or convalescent COVID-19.

As DNA, the CDR3 is TGTGCCAGCAGGGCCTGGGAGACCCAGTACTTC. Its translation: CASRAWETQYF. The chain is built from TRBV2 and TRBJ2-5, with no clear D. The germline CDR1 and CDR2 sequences are SNHLY and FYNNEI. V lost 6 bases, J lost 5 bases, and 7 bases lay in between. The CDR3 length is 11 residues. The whole variable domain, remainder taken from reference TRBV2 and TRBJ2-5, is EPEVTQTPSHQVTQMGQEVILRCVPISNHLYFYWYRQILGQKVEFLVSFYNNEISEKSEIFDDQFSVERPDGSNFTLKIRSTKLEDSAMYFCASRAWETQYFGPGTRLLVL.